The 5 T cell receptor beta chains presented below share a single source sample, sequenced in a study of T cell responses to AZD1222 COVID-19 vaccine. The data were produced by immunoSEQ multiplex PCR, yet TCRdb's version contains in-frame clones alone and is incomplete. The top ten clones hold around 18% of a sample with fewer than 85,000 clones, around 86% of them seen once. Sequences were derived from peripheral blood, sampled 28 days after the second AZD1222 dose. The receptor set was obtained from an adult who received the AZD1222 COVID-19 vaccine.

J is TRBJ2-2 and V is TRBV9; D is perhaps TRBD2 (5 bases). The germline gives CDR1 SGDLS, CDR2 YYNGEE. The CDR3 is 14 residues long. Trimming shortened V by 3 bases and J by 2 bases, and 8 bases separated the two germline ends. The CDR3 reads CASSASPNTGELFF. DNA of the CDR3: TGTGCCAGCAGCGCTAGCCCCAACACCGGGGAGCTGTTTTTT.

This rearrangement joins TRBV11-3 to TRBJ2-3, with 8 bases lining up with TRBD1. Germline V gives CDR1 SGHNT, CDR2 YENEEA. V dropped 5 bases and J dropped 3; count of bases not matched to a gene: 7. This CDR3 has 15 residues. The CDR3 spells CASSRTGLLTDTQYF. CDR3 DNA: TGTGCCAGCAGCCGGACAGGGTTATTAACAGATACGCAGTATTTT.

The genes are TRBV7-2 and TRBJ2-5, with TRBD2 matching 13 bases. From germline, CDR1 is SGHTA and CDR2 FQGNSA. V lost 5 bases, J lost 2 bases, and 11 bases stayed unmatched. The CDR3 spans 18 residues. The CDR3 reads CASSPRLAGGSWQETQYF. CDR3 nucleotide sequence: TGTGCCAGCAGCCCCCGACTAGCGGGGGGATCTTGGCAAGAGACCCAGTACTTC. Together with reference TRBV7-2 and TRBJ2-5, the CDR3 gives the full variable domain: GAGVSQSPSNKVTEKGKDVELRCDPISGHTALYWYRQSLGQGLEFLIYFQGNSAPDKSGLPSDRFSAERTGGSVSTLTIQRTQQEDSAVYLCASSPRLAGGSWQETQYFGPGTRLLVL.

This chain joins TRBV12-5 and TRBJ2-1, with D hard to call. The CDR3 sequence is 19 residues long. Per the germline V gene, CDR1 is LGHNT and CDR2 is FRNRAP. Deletions cut 2 bases from V and 12 bases from J, with 32 bases between. In DNA, the CDR3 is TGTGCTAGTGGTTTGCGAACTGCGTCCTACTCCGGGCTCTCTACGGGGCAGTTCTTC. Its translation: CASGLRTASYSGLSTGQFF.

This clone was seen only once. This rearrangement joins TRBV5-1 to TRBJ1-2, with a weak D call TRBD1 (6 bases). The CDR3 is 14 residues long. The germline V gene has CDR1 SGHRS and CDR2 YFSETQ. V lost 0 bases to trimming and J lost 3 bases, with 9 bases between them. CDR3 sequence: CASSLAGQHYGYTF. The CDR3 DNA follows: TGCGCCAGCAGCTTGGCCGGACAGCACTATGGCTACACCTTC.